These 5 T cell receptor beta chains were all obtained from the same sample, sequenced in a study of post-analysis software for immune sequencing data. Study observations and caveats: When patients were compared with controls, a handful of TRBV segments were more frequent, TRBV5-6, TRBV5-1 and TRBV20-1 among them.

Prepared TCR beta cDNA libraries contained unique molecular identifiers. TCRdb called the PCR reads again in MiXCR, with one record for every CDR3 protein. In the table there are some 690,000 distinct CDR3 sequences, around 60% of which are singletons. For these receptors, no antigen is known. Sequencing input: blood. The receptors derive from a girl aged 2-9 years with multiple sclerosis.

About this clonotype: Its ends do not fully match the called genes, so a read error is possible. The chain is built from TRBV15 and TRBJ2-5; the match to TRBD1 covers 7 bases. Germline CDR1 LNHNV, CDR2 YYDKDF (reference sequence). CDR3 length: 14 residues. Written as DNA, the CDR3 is TGTGCCACCAGTAGAGGGGGCCGCCAAGAGACCCAGTACTTC. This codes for CATSRGGRQETQYF. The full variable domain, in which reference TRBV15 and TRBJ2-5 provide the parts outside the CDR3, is DAMVIQNPRYQVTQFGKPVTLSCSQTLNHNVMYWYQQKSSQAPKLLFHYYDKDFNNEADTPDNFQSRRPNTSFCFLDIRSPGLGDTAMYLCATSRGGRQETQYFGPGTRLLVL.

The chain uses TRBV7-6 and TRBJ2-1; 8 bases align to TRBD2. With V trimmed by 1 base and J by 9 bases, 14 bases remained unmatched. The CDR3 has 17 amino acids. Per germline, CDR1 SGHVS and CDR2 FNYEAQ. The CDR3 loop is CASSLGTASGLQGEQFF. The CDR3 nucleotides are TGTGCCAGCAGCTTAGGAACGGCTAGCGGGTTACAGGGTGAGCAGTTCTTC.

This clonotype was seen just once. CDR3 region: CASSLWTGETQYF. In nucleotides, the CDR3 is TGCGCCAGCAGCTTGTGGACCGGGGAGACCCAGTACTTC. The chain links TRBV5-1 to TRBJ2-5, with D unresolved. The CDR3 spans 13 residues. Germline V gene data show CDR1 as SGHRS and CDR2 as YFSETQ. Trimming cost V 1 base and J 5 bases, with 9 bases left between them.

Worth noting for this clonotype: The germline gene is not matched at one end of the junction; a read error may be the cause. CDR3 protein: CASSARQGGETQYF. The CDR3 bases are TGTGCTAGCAGCGCACGACAGGGCGGAGAGACCCAGTACTTC. The chain combines TRBV7-7 with TRBJ2-7; 7 positions match TRBD1. The J call could be wrong; TRBJ2-5 is a better fit for the DNA end. Germline CDR1 SSHAT, CDR2 FNYEAQ (reference sequence). The CDR3 loop spans 14 amino acids.

The CDR3 DNA reads TGCAGTGCTAGAACGTCCCTCGACATACCCCCAGATACGCAGTATTTT. It translates to CSARTSLDIPPDTQYF. V and J are TRBV20-1 and TRBJ2-3; D remains ambiguous. V dropped 2 bases and J dropped 4 bases, with 19 bases sitting between them. Germline lookup yields CDR1 DFQATT and CDR2 SNEGSKA (reference sequence). CDR3 size: 16 residues.